Given below is one T cell receptor (beta chain) in context. Its antigen is undetermined. These data belong to a study of PD-L1 blockade in urothelial cancer. Findings and caveats of the study: Below-median pretreatment blood TCR clonality predicted better survival. At 3 weeks on treatment, tumor-associated clones expanded more with durable benefit.

CDR1 is SGHVS, CDR2 FNYEAQ, per germline. The CDR3 spans 12 residues. V was trimmed by 0 bases and J by 10 bases, leaving 7 bases between them. The repertoire was sequenced with immunoSEQ multiplex PCR; TCRdb's copy has only in-frame clones and lacks some. This table has about 76,000 clones, roughly nine tenths appearing once. Time point specified: pretreatment peripheral blood. This chain links TRBV7-6 with TRBJ2-1, with D tentatively TRBD2 (6 bases). The sample was PBMCs, taken around atezolizumab (anti-PD-L1) treatment. The source is a man between 65 and 85 years old with urothelial cancer. As DNA, the CDR3 is TGTGCCAGCAGCTTAGCGGCGGGAGAGCAGTTCTTC. The encoded protein is CASSLAAGEQFF.